The sample holds many counts of the clone carrying this T cell receptor beta chain. TCRdb reprocessed the reads via MiXCR and lists one record per CDR3 protein. The table includes over 450,000 distinct CDR3 sequences, approximately 10% detected once. The data derive from a study of T cell repertoires in cytomegalovirus infection. This CDR3 spans 15 amino acids. Looked up from germline, CDR1 is ENHRY and CDR2 is SYGVKD. V lost 6 bases, J lost 10 bases, and 24 bases lay in between. V is TRBV10-3 and J is TRBJ1-2, with D perhaps matching TRBD1 (5 bases). The TCR comes from a human donor in good health (CMV status not recorded). Some clones in this sample may be carry-over from other donors' samples. Material for sequencing was PBMCs. The CDR3 protein is CAISPLSGGAAFYTF. The CDR3 nucleotides read TGTGCCATCAGCCCTCTCTCTGGAGGGGCCGCCTTCTACACCTTC.